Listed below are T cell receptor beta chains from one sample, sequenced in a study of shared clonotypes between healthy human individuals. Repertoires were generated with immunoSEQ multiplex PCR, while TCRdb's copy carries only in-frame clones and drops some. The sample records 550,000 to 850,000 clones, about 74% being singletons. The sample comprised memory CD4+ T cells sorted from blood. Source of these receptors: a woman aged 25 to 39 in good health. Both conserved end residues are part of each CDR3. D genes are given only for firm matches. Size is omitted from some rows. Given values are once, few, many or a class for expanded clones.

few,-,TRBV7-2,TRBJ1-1,CASSLAGYYGGPEAFF,TGTGCCAGCAGCTTAGCGGGGTATTACGGGGGACCTGAAGCTTTCTTT
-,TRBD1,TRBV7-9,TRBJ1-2,CASSDGGGIATPGGYTF,TGTGCCAGCAGCGACGGAGGGGGCATCGCTACACCTGGAGGCTACACCTTC
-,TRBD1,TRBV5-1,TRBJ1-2,CASSFGWEGQNYGYTF,TGCGCCAGCAGCTTTGGTTGGGAGGGACAGAACTATGGCTACACCTTC
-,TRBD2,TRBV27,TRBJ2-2,CASTLGPSGTGELFF,TGTGCCAGCACCCTTGGGCCTAGCGGCACCGGGGAGCTGTTTTTT
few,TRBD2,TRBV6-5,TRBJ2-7,CASSYLASGRVEQYF,TGTGCCAGCAGTTACTTGGCTAGCGGGAGGGTCGAGCAGTACTTC
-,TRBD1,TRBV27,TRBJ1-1,CASSFRGQVAFF,TGTGCCAGCAGTTTCAGGGGGCAGGTGGCTTTCTTT
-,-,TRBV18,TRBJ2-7,CASSFFRDTGGDEQYF,TGTGCCAGCTCATTCTTCCGGGACACTGGGGGGGACGAGCAGTACTTC
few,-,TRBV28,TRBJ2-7,CASRTERVAYEQYF,TGTGCCAGCAGAACAGAGCGGGTAGCCTACGAGCAGTACTTC
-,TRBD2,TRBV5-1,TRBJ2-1,CASSSSSGGASNEQFF,TGCGCCAGCAGCTCCTCCAGCGGGGGGGCATCCAATGAGCAGTTCTTC
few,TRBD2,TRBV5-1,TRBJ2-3,CASSFYPSGNTDTQYF,TGCGCCAGCAGCTTCTACCCTAGCGGGAACACAGATACGCAGTATTTT
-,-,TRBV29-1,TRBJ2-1,CSVVVLANEQFF,TGCAGCGTTGTTGTCCTGGCCAATGAGCAGTTCTTC